A selection of T cell receptor beta chains follows, all from one sample in a study of blood T cells in healthy people across ages. TCRdb re-called the 5' RACE reads with MiXCR, one entry per CDR3 protein. Of 1.5 million to 2 million distinct CDR3 sequences in the sample, roughly 43% are singletons; the top ten hold roughly 24%. The sequenced sample was blood. All receptors derive from a human donor in good health. Both conserved end residues are part of each CDR3. D genes are given only for firm matches.

TRBJ2-7	TRBV6-5	TRBD1	CASSYSGTGVGEQYF
TRBJ1-1	TRBV4-1	-	CASSPLENLGAFF
TRBJ2-1	TRBV7-9	-	CASSLFETQFF
TRBJ2-1	TRBV5-1	TRBD2	CASRGGADNEQFF
TRBJ2-6	TRBV12-3/TRBV12-4	-	CASSLKGGPFFFGANVLTF
TRBJ2-1	TRBV4-3	TRBD1	CASSQNLNGGQVPYNGQFF
TRBJ2-7	TRBV7-3	-	CASSLTAGSEQYF
TRBJ2-7	TRBV6-1	-	CASRDGIYEQYF
-	TRBV20-1	-	CSARASLGNIQYF
TRBJ1-2	TRBV7-2	TRBD1	CASSPRVGTGDYGYTF
TRBJ2-1	TRBV12-5	TRBD2	CASGLVGWTGGSYNEQFF
TRBJ2-5	TRBV20-1	TRBD2	CSAYLAGPFQETQYF
TRBJ2-7	TRBV6-5	-	CASSFHFSSYEQYF
TRBJ2-5	TRBV20-1	-	CSASNRETQYF
TRBJ1-2	TRBV20-1	-	CSARGQGPDGYTF
TRBJ1-2	TRBV29-1	-	CSVETDLNYGYTF
TRBJ2-1	TRBV20-1	TRBD1	CSARGGGALNEQFF
-	TRBV10-3	TRBD1	CAISERLTGTGDHEQYF
TRBJ2-3	TRBV28	TRBD2	CASSTGTSSLADTQYF
TRBJ2-3	TRBV12-3/TRBV12-4	-	CASSLSTGARTQYF